What follows are 31 T cell receptor beta chains derived from one specimen sequenced in a study of blood T cells in healthy people across ages. Then a second PCR, running roughly 7 to 11 cycles, was carried out with a sample-barcoded 5' primer and a J-beta primer mix. TCRdb reprocessed the 5' RACE reads via MiXCR and lists one record per CDR3 protein. The sample lists approximately 810,000 distinct CDR3 sequences; roughly 26% were seen once. Sample: blood. The receptors were sampled from an elderly woman in good health.

This clonotype was seen at least ten times. The chain uses TRBV5-1 and TRBJ2-1; D remains unclear. Germline-derived CDR1 and CDR2 are SGHRS and YFSETQ. CDR3 length: 15 residues. Trimming removed 4 bases at V and 1 base at J, with 12 bases between. The CDR3 is CASSMGGVSYNEQFF. In nucleotides, the CDR3 is TGCGCCAGCAGCATGGGTGGGGTATCCTACAATGAGCAGTTCTTC. Using reference TRBV5-1 and TRBJ2-1 for the parts outside the CDR3, the full variable domain is KAGVTQTPRYLIKTRGQQVTLSCSPISGHRSVSWYQQTPGQGLQFLFEYFSETQRNKGNFPGRFSGRQFSNSRSEMNVSTLELGDSALYLCASSMGGVSYNEQFFGPGTRLTVL.

Ten or more counts support this clonotype. J is TRBJ2-1 and V is TRBV7-2; D call uncertain. Germline assignment: CDR1 SGHTA and CDR2 FQGNSA. Deletions cut 8 bases from V and 1 base from J, with 9 bases between. This CDR3 has 13 amino acids. Here the CDR3 reads CASDPTSYNEQFF. The CDR3 DNA reads as TGTGCCAGCGACCCTACTTCCTACAATGAGCAGTTCTTC.

This clonotype was seen repeatedly, ten times or more. This rearrangement joins TRBV20-1 to TRBJ2-5; D may be TRBD1 or TRBD2 (6 bases each). Trimming removed 7 bases from V and 5 bases from J, with 14 bases in between. The germline V gene has CDR1 DFQATT and CDR2 SNEGSKA (reference sequence). The CDR3 consists of 12 residues. CDR3 DNA: TGCAGTGTGGGGGGCAGGCGGGAGACCCAGTACTTC. It is translated as CSVGGRRETQYF.

In this sample, this clonotype turned up a few times. The V gene is TRBV3-1, the J gene TRBJ1-1; D is possibly TRBD1 (6 bases). CDR3 size: 15 residues. Germline V gives CDR1 LGHDT, CDR2 YNNKEL (reference sequence). Trimming removed 6 bases from V and 0 bases from J, with 14 bases in between. The DNA for the CDR3 is TGTGCCAGCAGTCAGGGGCTTCTTTTGAACACTGAAGCTTTCTTT. Protein product: CASSQGLLLNTEAFF.

The chain recombines TRBV28 with TRBJ1-5, with TRBD1 matching 7 bases. CDR1 is MDHEN, CDR2 SYDVKM, per germline. The CDR3 has 20 amino acids. J lost 4 bases, V lost 1 base, and 19 bases had no gene match. The CDR3 DNA follows: TGTGCCAGCAGTTTATCATCGGGCCGGCCGGGCAGGGGGTTAAATCAGCCCCAGCATTTT. As protein: CASSLSSGRPGRGLNQPQHF.

Of note for this clonotype: A much larger clone differs from this one at a single base, so this may be a read error. The genes are TRBV6-2 or TRBV6-3 and TRBJ2-1; TRBD1 matches 10 bases. The CDR3 extends over 14 amino acids. Trimming took 6 bases from V and 6 from J; bases not matched to a gene: 5. The germline CDR1 and CDR2 sequences are MNHEY and SVGEGT. The DNA of the CDR3 is TGTGCCAGCAGGGGACAGGGGATTGTCAATGAGCAGTTCTTC. It yields the protein CASRGQGIVNEQFF.

This clonotype has ten or more counts. The V and J genes are TRBV6-2 or TRBV6-3 and TRBJ2-5, with D perhaps TRBD2 (5 bases). CDR3 length equals 15 residues. The V gene's germline CDR1 is MNHEY and CDR2 SVGEGT. V shed 1 base and J shed 5 bases, with 14 bases lying between them. The CDR3 here is CASSYLTTGVETQYF. The DNA for the CDR3 is TGTGCCAGCAGTTACTTGACTACCGGCGTCGAGACCCAGTACTTC.

In its sample, this clonotype was seen many times. The chain joins TRBV7-2 to TRBJ2-1, with 7 bases fitting TRBD2. Germline assignment: CDR1 SGHTA and CDR2 FQGNSA. The ends lost 4 bases at V and 1 base at J; junction bases unmatched: 7. CDR3 length equals 16 residues. The DNA of the CDR3 is TGTGCCAGCAGCTCTTTAGCGGGCCCATCCTACAATGAGCAGTTCTTC. This encodes CASSSLAGPSYNEQFF.

As regards this clonotype: This CDR3 fails to terminate in the conserved phenylalanine or tryptophan, so it likely reflects a read error. The rearrangement joins TRBV6-5 to TRBJ1-2; a weak D match, TRBD1 (6 bases). The CDR3 runs 13 residues. The germline gives CDR1 MNHEY, CDR2 SVGAGI. Deletions cut 5 bases from V and 7 bases from J, with 14 bases between. The CDR3 region is CASSSAGGFGYTC. Here the CDR3 DNA reads TGTGCCAGCAGTAGCGCGGGGGGCTTTGGCTACACCTGC.

This clonotype was seen ten or more times. The chain joins TRBV4-3 to TRBJ2-5; TRBD1 or TRBD2 may be the D gene (6 bases each). The ends were cut back, 0 bases at V and 5 bases at J, with 13 bases in the middle. This CDR3 contains 15 residues. The V gene's germline CDR1 is LGHNA and CDR2 YSLEER. The DNA for the CDR3 is TGCGCCAGCAGCCAAGATGTGGGGGGCGTGGAGACCCAGTACTTC. This gives the protein CASSQDVGGVETQYF.

The chain has TRBV11-1 and TRBJ2-7; possibly TRBD1 for D (6 bases). Near its end, the DNA agrees better with TRBJ2-5, so the J call may be wrong. The CDR3 has 16 residues. Germline V gene sequence: CDR1 SGHAT, CDR2 FQDESV (reference sequence). The CDR3 DNA sequence: TGTGCCAGCAGCCCCAAACAGGGAAGGGTGCAAGAGACCCAGTACTTC. It translates to CASSPKQGRVQETQYF.

This clonotype was recorded many times. The chain uses TRBV7-9 and TRBJ1-4; D remains unclear. CDR1 is SEHNR and CDR2 is FQNEAQ in the germline V gene (reference sequence). The V and J ends lost 5 bases and 7 bases respectively, with 11 bases between them. This CDR3 region has 13 residues. CDR3 nucleotides: TGTGCCAGCAGCCTCCGGACCGGTGAAAAACTGTTTTTT. It codes for CASSLRTGEKLFF.

Note on this clonotype: This may come from a read error, since a much larger clone is one base off. This chain links TRBV6-1 with TRBJ2-1; 9 bases match TRBD1. In germline, CDR1 is MNHNS, CDR2 SASEGT. J was trimmed by 8 bases and V by 6 bases; bases with no gene match: 5. This CDR3 spans 13 amino acids. The CDR3, as DNA: TGTGCCAGCAGGAGAGGACAGGGGTATGAGCAGTTCTTC. It yields the protein CASRRGQGYEQFF.

About this clonotype itself: Since a much larger clone is just one base distant, this may be a read error. The rearrangement uses TRBV9 and TRBJ1-1; D is unresolved. CDR3 size: 14 residues. V was shortened by 2 bases and J by 4 bases, with 12 bases between the two germline ends. The germline gives CDR1 SGDLS, CDR2 YYNGEE. The CDR3 nucleotides are TGTGCCAGCAGCGTTATCTCCATAGTCACTGAAGCTTTCTTT. It codes for CASSVISIVTEAFF.

This clonotype was counted at least ten times. The J gene is TRBJ1-2, the V gene TRBV7-2; D gene unclear. CDR1 and CDR2 from the germline V gene are SGHTA and FQGNSA. CDR3 length: 14 residues. The ends were cut back, 2 bases at V and 0 bases at J, with 7 bases in the middle. This CDR3 reads CASSLSQTNYGYTF. Here the CDR3 DNA reads TGTGCCAGCAGCTTAAGCCAGACTAACTATGGCTACACCTTC.

With regard to this clonotype: This may be a read error: a much more frequent sequence differs by one nucleotide. The chain joins TRBV7-2 to TRBJ2-1, with D tentatively TRBD1 (6 bases). The CDR3 has 15 residues. CDR1 is SGHTA, CDR2 FQGNSA, per germline. The chain's CDR3 is CAGSLTGTSYNEQFF. CDR3 DNA sequence: TGTGCCGGCAGTCTAACAGGGACCTCCTACAATGAGCAGTTCTTC.

This clonotype was counted between two and nine times. This may be a read error, as it is one base from a much larger clone. The chain couples TRBV7-2 to TRBJ1-1; D might be TRBD1 (6 bases). The CDR3 sequence is 13 residues long. Trimming pared 10 bases from V and 5 bases from J, leaving 17 bases between. The V gene's germline CDR1 is SGHTA and CDR2 FQGNSA. As DNA, the CDR3 is TGTGCCAACAATCAGGGGTGGTATACTGAAGCTTTCTTT. Translation gives CANNQGWYTEAFF.

This clonotype was detected many times. The rearrangement joins TRBV2 to TRBJ1-4; D not certain. V was pared by 5 bases and J by 0 bases, with 4 bases between. The germline V gene encodes CDR1 SNHLY and CDR2 FYNNEI. This CDR3 spans 13 amino acids. The CDR3 DNA sequence: TGTGCCAGCAGTACCGCAACTAATGAAAAACTGTTTTTT. It specifies CASSTATNEKLFF.

V and J are TRBV20-1 and TRBJ2-1, with D possibly TRBD1 on 5 matching bases. The germline gives CDR1 DFQATT, CDR2 SNEGSKA (reference sequence). V lost 4 bases to trimming and J lost 6 bases, with 13 bases between them. The CDR3 is 13 residues long. The DNA of the CDR3 is TGCAGTGCTAAAGCGATAGGGGTCAATGAGCAGTTCTTC. This translates into CSAKAIGVNEQFF.

In its sample, this clonotype was seen a few times. Given a much more abundant clone one base away, this may be a read error. The gene calls are TRBV12-3 or TRBV12-4 and TRBJ2-7; 7 nucleotides agree with TRBD1. The DNA end is more similar to TRBJ2-5, so the J call may be wrong. CDR3 size: 13 residues. CDR3 DNA: TGTGCCAGCACCGTGACAGGGTGGGAGACCCAGTACTTC. Amino acid sequence: CASTVTGWETQYF.

This clonotype was observed many times. This chain joins TRBV7-9 and TRBJ2-1; 7 bases map to TRBD2. This CDR3 region has 17 residues. J lost 0 bases, V lost 1 base, and 6 bases had no gene match. Germline assignment: CDR1 SEHNR and CDR2 FQNEAQ (reference sequence). In DNA form, the CDR3 reads TGTGCCAGCAGCTTAGGGGGAAGCGGGGCCTCCTACAATGAGCAGTTCTTC. As protein: CASSLGGSGASYNEQFF.

This chain connects TRBV2 to TRBJ1-1, with D perhaps TRBD1 (5 bases). CDR1 and CDR2 from the germline V gene are SNHLY and FYNNEI. The V gene lost 6 bases and the J gene lost 4 bases, with 15 bases spanning the gap. The length of the CDR3 is 14 residues. The chain's CDR3 is CASRIRADSTEAFF. The CDR3, as DNA: TGTGCCAGCAGGATCAGGGCAGATAGCACTGAAGCTTTCTTT.

This clonotype has at least ten counts. This chain joins TRBV7-9 and TRBJ1-2; 10 bases align to TRBD1. CDR3 length: 15 amino acids. V dropped 5 bases and J dropped 3; count of bases not matched to a gene: 6. CDR1 and CDR2 from the germline V gene are SEHNR and FQNEAQ (reference sequence). CDR3 coding DNA: TGTGCCAGCAGCACCGGGACAGGGGTTTACTATGGCTACACCTTC. This sequence encodes CASSTGTGVYYGYTF.

The sample holds many counts of this clonotype. The V and J genes are TRBV10-3 and TRBJ2-5, with 12 bases identical to TRBD2. The V gene end was trimmed by 6 bases and the J gene end by 4 bases; junction bases not matched to a gene: 6. Germline assignment: CDR1 ENHRY and CDR2 SYGVKD. This CDR3 region has 15 residues. The CDR3 nucleotides are TGTGCCATCAGGGCTAGCGGGGGGGCCGCAGAGACCCAGTACTTC. It specifies CAIRASGGAAETQYF.

This clonotype turned up a few times. This clone may be a read error of a much larger clone one base away. J is TRBJ2-5 and V is TRBV7-3, with 9 bases lining up with TRBD1. Trimming cost V 3 bases and J 4 bases; bases outside gene matches: 3. CDR1 is SGHTA, CDR2 FQGTGA, per germline. The CDR3 length is 14 residues. The CDR3 reads CASSFSGQGETQYF. The CDR3 nucleotides are TGTGCCAGCAGCTTTTCGGGACAGGGAGAGACCCAGTACTTC.

This clonotype was observed many times. This chain joins TRBV12-3 or TRBV12-4 and TRBJ2-7; no definite D call. V was clipped by 5 bases and J by 5 bases, with 13 bases between them. The CDR3 runs to 13 residues. CDR3 sequence: CASSTTEGHEQYF. The CDR3 nucleotides read TGTGCCAGCAGTACGACTGAAGGCCACGAGCAGTACTTC.

A word on this clonotype: It may be a read error: a sequence one base away is much more abundant. In nucleotides, the CDR3 is TGTGCCGGCACCCATAGCGGGGGGGTCTACGACGAGACCCAGTACTTC. This gives the protein CAGTHSGGVYDETQYF. The chain carries TRBV3-1 and TRBJ2-5; 11 positions agree with TRBD2. V dropped 11 bases and J dropped 5; count of bases not matched to a gene: 16. CDR3 size: 16 residues. The V gene's germline CDR1 is LGHDT and CDR2 YNNKEL (reference sequence).

J is TRBJ1-4 and V is TRBV20-1; tentative D call: TRBD1 (5 bases). The CDR3 is 14 amino acids. The germline gives CDR1 DFQATT, CDR2 SNEGSKA (reference sequence). The ends were cut back, 3 bases at V and 2 bases at J, with 10 bases in the middle. The CDR3 nucleotides are TGCAGTGCTAGCTTGACAGTGACTAATGAAAAACTGTTTTTT. Translated, it gives CSASLTVTNEKLFF.

The rearrangement links TRBV12-3 or TRBV12-4 to TRBJ2-1; D gene ambiguous. The J call may be mistaken, given a closer DNA end match to TRBJ2-7. There are 16 residues in the CDR3. CDR3 residues: CASYLAPLRSYNAQYF. As DNA, the CDR3 is TGTGCCAGCTACTTAGCCCCCCTCCGCTCCTACAATGCGCAGTACTTC.

This clonotype was observed at least ten times. The chain couples TRBV6-5 to TRBJ2-4; D might be TRBD1 or TRBD2, each matching 5 bases. Trimming took off 6 bases at V and 12 bases at J, with 24 bases between the two ends. Germline V CDR1 and CDR2: MNHEY, SVGAGI. The CDR3 spans 15 residues. CDR3 in DNA: TGTGCCAGCAGCTCGGGACGTAGGGGAGTAGGGGATCAGTACTTC. Amino acids: CASSSGRRGVGDQYF.

This clonotype was observed once. The CDR3 carries no conserved terminal phenylalanine or tryptophan, so it likely arises from a read error. The CDR3 region is CASGVRADTQYS. As DNA, the CDR3 is TGTGCCAGCGGAGTCAGGGCAGATACGCAGTATTCC. The chain is built from TRBV12-3 or TRBV12-4 and TRBJ2-3; tentatively, D is TRBD1 (5 bases). The germline V and J ends were trimmed by 8 bases and 4 bases, with 10 bases remaining between them. The CDR3 sequence is 12 residues long.